This T cell receptor (beta chain) was retrieved from a study of neurological immune-mediated disorders (dated by TCRdb to the late 2010s). About the investigation overall: The study compared peripheral blood TCR-beta repertoires of HTLV-I-associated myelopathy (HAM/TSP) patients, multiple sclerosis patients and healthy controls using UMI-based sequencing. Longitudinal samples, technical triplicates and paired sorted CD4+ and CD8+ T-cell subsets, alongside PBMC samples, were included among the 106 TCR-beta libraries. The cohort comprised 60 to 75 subjects: some 14 HAM/TSP patients, 35 or so multiple sclerosis patients and about 20 healthy controls. General findings and caveats noted by the study authors: No identical CDR3 amino acid sequences were found to be shared among expanded clones across subjects, suggesting that TCR-beta repertoires were private in all groups. TCR clonal expansion was highest in HAM/TSP patients and lowest in MS patients, with MS patients falling below even healthy controls.

The sample holds many counts of this clonotype. The antigen this receptor binds is unknown. No per-base quality is available; no much larger clone lies one base away. cDNA was synthesized by template-switch 5'RACE using a primer carrying a 10-nucleotide random unique molecular identifier by which each TCR transcript was tagged. Every sequencing run yielded over 170 million TCR-beta sequences covering 15-18 subjects. The RNeasy kit was used for extraction of total RNA. The KAPA Real-time Library Amplification kit was used to amplify TCR-beta VDJ regions with primers targeting the TCR constant region and the 5'RACE anchor. Sample indexes and Illumina adaptors were added in a first PCR, and a second PCR then increased library yield. After Ampure bead purification, the TCR product of roughly 650 bp was size-selected on a 2% E-gel SizeSelection system. Before pooling, library quality was assessed on a Bioanalyzer, concentration was determined with Qubit, and library quantification was performed with the Kapa Library Quantification kit. An Illumina HiSeq 2500 was used to sequence the libraries paired-end at 2 x 150 bp. To increase sequence diversity, roughly 25-31% phiX was spiked into each library pool. In the paper's pipeline: The UMI-based MiGEC pipeline processed quality-filtered reads and removed over 75% of raw TCR sequences during error correction. IMGT germline references were used for aligning VDJ genes, and each clonotype was defined as a unique CDR3 amino acid sequence together with its V-J genes. VDJtools evaluated clonal expansion, Shannon diversity and CDR3 relatedness (CalcPairwiseDistances, ClusterSamples); CLCbio workbench built phylogenetic trees. Using coefficient-of-variation modelling across technical triplicates, the study counted a clone as expanded if it had at least 8 unique UMIs. The public reads were reanalyzed by TCRdb: fastp trimming at Q25, MiXCR alignment, in-frame beta chains only. Here each entry gathers all rows of one CDR3 protein and keeps the most common genes and DNA. These V and J calls originate from TCRdb's pipeline instead of the authors' own analysis. The sample contains tens of thousands of distinct CDR3 sequences, 5.5% to 7% of them found a single time. Of the sample, approximately 2% falls within the top ten clones.

Looking up the germline V gene yields CDR1 MNHEY and CDR2 SVGAGI. Spanning cysteine to phenylalanine, the CDR3 consists of 14 amino acids. This entry keeps only the CDR3 DNA: 42 bases, framed from base 1. V sheds 4 bases and J sheds 6 bases, leaving 12 bases between their ends. The healthy controls were volunteers from blood banks in Maryland, USA. TCR libraries for sorted subsets were made from about 1 million sorted CD4+ or CD8+ T cells. Peripheral blood was subjected to Ficoll-Hypaque density gradient centrifugation to isolate PBMCs, which were then cryopreserved in liquid nitrogen. The study also sequenced paired sorted CD4+ and CD8+ subsets from healthy controls, HAM/TSP patients and MS patients.

The sequencing input was CD4+ T cells from blood. The clonotype originates from a woman between 45 and 65 years old in good health. Recombination connected TRBV6-5 to TRBJ2-2, with a weak D call of TRBD1 (6 bases match). The bases are TGTGCCAGCAGTTCCGACCGACAGGCCGGGGAGCTGTTTTTT. It codes for CASSSDRQAGELFF.